The 26 T cell receptor beta chains reported below all come from one sample, sequenced in a study of T cells in Graves' hyperthyroidism and ophthalmopathy (dated by TCRdb to between 2018 and 2021). Library creation used multiplex PCR. Sequencing used an Illumina HiSeq 2000. Amplification of TCR beta CDR3 regions was carried out from RNA transcripts. The TCR CDR3 was subjected to a first round of RT-PCR using the HTBI primer set and the Qiagen OneStep RT-PCR kit. TCRdb passed the public sequencing reads through fastp at Q25 and MiXCR, retaining productive beta sequences. Each record represents a unique CDR3 protein, reported with the most common genes and DNA among its rows. Across this sample there are under 600,000 distinct CDR3 sequences, with roughly 16% seen only once. The ten largest clones add up to around 3.3% of the sample. The sequencing sample was made of blood. The receptor set was obtained from a woman between 40 and 50 years old with Graves' ophthalmopathy.

A word on this clonotype: A much larger clone lies a single base off, so this may be a read error. J is TRBJ2-7 and V is TRBV28; no clear D gene. Germline CDR1 is MDHEN and CDR2 is SYDVKM. CDR3 length: 11 residues. CDR3 amino acids: CVSKGIYEQYF. CDR3 DNA sequence: TGTGTCAGCAAAGGTATCTACGAGCAGTACTTC.

This clonotype was seen repeatedly, ten times or more. V usage is TRBV20-1 and J usage is TRBJ1-5; D perhaps matches TRBD1 (6 bases). The CDR3 runs to 13 residues. In germline, CDR1 is DFQATT, CDR2 SNEGSKA (reference sequence). V was pared by 6 bases and J by 7 bases, with 16 bases between. CDR3 in DNA: TGCAGTGCCCCCCGACAGGTCGGACAGCCCCAGCATTTT. Translating gives CSAPRQVGQPQHF.

This clonotype was counted at least ten times. The V gene is TRBV2, the J gene TRBJ2-5; 9 bases are shared with TRBD2. With V trimmed by 10 bases and J by 5 bases, 20 bases remained unmatched. The length of the CDR3 is 17 residues. Germline loops: CDR1 SNHLY, CDR2 FYNNEI. This CDR3 reads CAIRRYLAGSGGETQYF. For the CDR3, the DNA is TGTGCCATCAGGAGGTATCTAGCGGGATCCGGCGGGGAGACCCAGTACTTC.

The V gene is TRBV6-1, the J gene TRBJ2-7, with 9 positions matching TRBD1. In germline, CDR1 is MNHNS, CDR2 SASEGT. V lost 6 bases and J lost 3; bases outside the gene matches: 6. This CDR3 region has 14 residues. The CDR3 protein is CASSRDRDNYEQYF. The CDR3 DNA follows: TGTGCCAGCAGCCGGGACAGGGATAACTACGAGCAGTACTTC.

The sample holds many counts of this clonotype. The J gene is TRBJ2-3, the V gene TRBV28, with 7 bases identical to TRBD2. From germline, CDR1 is MDHEN and CDR2 SYDVKM. The CDR3 contains 15 residues. With V trimmed by 6 bases and J by 6 bases, 12 bases remained unmatched. The CDR3 DNA reads TGTGCCAGCAGGGACCCGGGACTAATGGGGGATACGCAGTATTTT. Translating gives CASRDPGLMGDTQYF.

Here the CDR3 DNA reads TGTGCCAGCAGCACGACTAGCGGGAGCAGCTCTGGGGCCAACGTCCTGACTTTC. It translates to CASSTTSGSSSGANVLTF. The chain joins TRBV28 to TRBJ2-6, with TRBD2 identical over 12 bases. Trimming at V came to 6 bases and at J to 0 bases, leaving 6 bases not matched to a gene. The CDR3 is 18 residues long. Germline V gives CDR1 MDHEN, CDR2 SYDVKM.

Here the CDR3 reads CASSLRDRGGHEQFF. In nucleotides, the CDR3 is TGTGCCAGCAGCTTAAGGGACAGGGGAGGCCATGAGCAGTTCTTC. The V gene is TRBV7-9, the J gene TRBJ2-1; 10 bases align to TRBD1. The CDR3 is made up of 15 amino acids. J lost 8 bases, V lost 2 bases, and 6 bases had no gene match. Germline V gene sequence: CDR1 SEHNR, CDR2 FQNEAQ (reference sequence).

This clonotype was picked up many times. V gene TRBV5-1 combines with J gene TRBJ2-1; 14 positions agree with TRBD2. The trim removed 1 base at V and 3 bases at J, leaving 9 bases unmatched. This CDR3 spans 19 amino acids. The germline CDR1 and CDR2 sequences are SGHRS and YFSETQ. The CDR3 region has the DNA TGCGCCAGCAGCTTGCAAACGGGGACTAGCGGGAGCAACTACAATGAGCAGTTCTTC. This encodes CASSLQTGTSGSNYNEQFF.

This clonotype was observed at least ten times. The J gene is TRBJ2-2, the V gene TRBV11-2; D might be TRBD1 or TRBD2, each matching 6 bases. Germline V gene data show CDR1 as SGHAT and CDR2 as FQNNGV. This CDR3 has 14 residues. The V end was cut by 1 base, the J end by 6 bases, with 9 bases between. The CDR3 coding sequence is TGTGCCAGCAGCTTAGCGGGGGCTCCCGGGGAGCTGTTTTTT. This encodes CASSLAGAPGELFF.

This clonotype appeared many times. The chain is built from TRBV5-1 and TRBJ2-7; maybe TRBD2 (5 bases). Germline CDR1 and CDR2: SGHRS and YFSETQ. CDR3 length: 15 amino acids. V dropped 6 bases and J dropped 2 bases, with 18 bases sitting between them. CDR3 sequence: CASKPGLSSPYEQYF. In nucleotides, the CDR3 is TGCGCCAGCAAACCCGGACTCTCCTCTCCCTACGAGCAGTACTTC.

This clonotype was found a few times. The chain uses TRBV12-3 or TRBV12-4 and TRBJ2-7; TRBD2 matches 10 bases. Unmatched junction bases numbered 10, after V lost 6 bases and J lost 5 bases. The CDR3 covers 15 residues. CDR3 sequence: CASSPRGAGGDEQYF. CDR3 in DNA: TGTGCCAGCAGCCCTCGGGGAGCGGGAGGGGACGAGCAGTACTTC.

This clonotype occurred a few times. The chain uses TRBV5-1 and TRBJ2-7; D is unclear. V was cut by 0 bases and J by 3 bases, with 16 bases left in between. This CDR3 is 16 amino acids long. Looked up from germline, CDR1 is SGHRS and CDR2 is YFSETQ. CDR3: CASSLEVGIVGYEQYF. Written as DNA, the CDR3 is TGCGCCAGCAGCTTGGAAGTGGGGATAGTCGGCTACGAGCAGTACTTC.

A single count supports this clonotype. A much larger clone differs from this one at a single base, so this may be a read error. The gene calls are TRBV20-1 and TRBJ2-7; TRBD2 aligns across 9 bases. The CDR3 sequence is 15 residues long. The junction had 14 bases not matched to a gene; V was cut back by 5 bases and J by 6 bases. The V gene's germline CDR1 is DFQATT and CDR2 SNEGSKA (reference sequence). CDR3 in amino acids: CSAPRLAGYTCEQYF. DNA of the CDR3: TGCAGTGCTCCAAGGCTAGCGGGATACACCTGCGAGCAGTACTTC.

This clonotype was observed a few times. V and J are TRBV7-9 and TRBJ2-5; 8 positions match TRBD2. From germline, CDR1 is SEHNR and CDR2 FQNEAQ (reference sequence). The length of the CDR3 is 15 residues. V shed 5 bases, J shed 6 bases, and the junction held 11 bases outside the gene matches. The CDR3 here is CASSGPGLELKTQYF. The CDR3 DNA is TGTGCCAGCAGCGGACCGGGACTAGAGCTAAAGACCCAGTACTTC.

The chain employs TRBV5-1 and TRBJ1-6; no clear D. Germline V gives CDR1 SGHRS, CDR2 YFSETQ. The length of the CDR3 is 16 residues. Trimming shortened V by 0 bases and J by 10 bases, and 17 bases separated the two germline ends. This CDR3 reads CASSLVPSEAESPLHF. CDR3 nucleotide sequence: TGCGCCAGCAGCTTGGTTCCGAGTGAAGCGGAATCACCCCTCCACTTT.

This clonotype was seen many times. This chain connects TRBV18 to TRBJ2-1; TRBD1 matches at 7 bases. This CDR3 contains 13 residues. Trimming at V came to 6 bases and at J to 8 bases, leaving 7 bases not matched to a gene. Looked up from germline, CDR1 is KGHSH and CDR2 is LQKENI. The CDR3 DNA follows: TGTGCCAGCTCGCGACAGGGTAGGCATGAGCAGTTCTTC. Protein: CASSRQGRHEQFF.

This clonotype was counted a single time. One junction end does not reproduce the germline sequence, and a read error may be involved. This chain's CDR3 is CASSFQTGGSYEQHF. For the CDR3, the DNA is TGTGCCAGCAGCTTTCAGACCGGGGGCTCCTACGAGCAGCACTTC. The rearrangement uses TRBV7-2 and TRBJ2-7; D tentatively reads TRBD1 or TRBD2 (6 bases each). Germline V gene data show CDR1 as SGHTA and CDR2 as FQGNSA. The CDR3 is 15 amino acids.

This clonotype was detected ten times or more. This chain connects TRBV6-5 to TRBJ1-1; unclear D gene. CDR1 is MNHEY and CDR2 is SVGAGI in the germline V gene. Trimming removed 6 bases at V and 3 bases at J, with 14 bases between. The CDR3 contains 14 residues. CDR3 region: CASSPGRRDTEAFF. CDR3 DNA: TGTGCCAGCAGCCCCGGTCGAAGGGACACTGAAGCTTTCTTT.

This clonotype occurred many times. This chain connects TRBV6-7 to TRBJ2-7; tentatively, D is TRBD2 (5 bases). TRBV6-7 is filed as an ORF, its function uncertain. V shed 5 bases and J shed 5 bases, with 28 bases lying between them. The CDR3 is made up of 18 amino acids. The CDR3 bases are TGTGCCAGCAGTCCCACTCGGGATCGGCGTTCCCCCCCTCACGAGCAGTACTTC. This sequence encodes CASSPTRDRRSPPHEQYF.

This clonotype was counted ten times or more. The chain combines TRBV28 with TRBJ2-5, with a tentative D call TRBD1 (5 bases). Trimming left V 5 bases short and J 1 base short, with 8 bases between. CDR1 and CDR2 from the germline V gene are MDHEN and SYDVKM. There are 13 residues in the CDR3. The CDR3: CASSLDIQETQYF. Written as DNA, the CDR3 is TGTGCCAGCAGTCTGGACATCCAAGAGACCCAGTACTTC.

The rearrangement joins TRBV12-3 or TRBV12-4 to TRBJ1-1, with 8 bases matching TRBD1. The CDR3 contains 13 residues. The junction had 6 bases not matched to a gene; V was cut back by 6 bases and J by 6 bases. The CDR3 here is CASSRTGRAEAFF. The CDR3 nucleotides read TGTGCCAGCAGCCGGACAGGGAGGGCTGAAGCTTTCTTT.

This clonotype was recorded many times. The V and J genes are TRBV18 and TRBJ2-7, with TRBD1 matching 7 bases. V shed 1 base and J 0 bases; nucleotides not matched to a gene: 3. Germline V gives CDR1 KGHSH, CDR2 LQKENI. The CDR3 is 15 residues long. The CDR3 loop reads CASSPLGTDSYEQYF. For the CDR3, the DNA is TGTGCCAGCTCACCACTGGGGACAGACTCCTACGAGCAGTACTTC.

This clonotype was observed many times. This chain uses TRBV7-2 with TRBJ2-1; 7 bases match TRBD1. Germline V CDR1 and CDR2: SGHTA, FQGNSA. This CDR3 comprises 15 residues. Trimming at V came to 5 bases and at J to 5 bases, leaving 9 bases not matched to a gene. The CDR3 is CASSITGAFHNEQFF. The DNA of the CDR3 is TGTGCCAGCAGCATAACAGGGGCCTTTCACAATGAGCAGTTCTTC.

This clonotype was seen repeatedly, ten times or more. V gene TRBV18 combines with J gene TRBJ1-5; 9 bases fit TRBD1. After removal of 1 base from V and 5 bases from J, the junction contained 3 bases not matched to a gene. The germline gives CDR1 KGHSH, CDR2 LQKENI. The CDR3 is made up of 15 amino acids. CDR3 loop: CASSPRGQGYQPQHF. The CDR3 DNA reads as TGTGCCAGCTCACCACGGGGACAGGGTTATCAGCCCCAGCATTTT.

The sample holds many counts of this clonotype. V and J are TRBV3-1 and TRBJ1-2; D is possibly TRBD1 (6 bases). From germline, CDR1 is LGHDT and CDR2 YNNKEL (reference sequence). Trimming stripped 5 bases from V and 6 bases from J, with 13 bases between. This CDR3 is built from 13 residues. CDR3 nucleotides: TGTGCCAGCAGCAACATCAGGGGAGATGGCTACACCTTC. Its translation is CASSNIRGDGYTF.

The chain couples TRBV12-3 or TRBV12-4 to TRBJ2-2, with 10 positions matching TRBD1. V was pared by 6 bases and J by 7 bases, with 8 bases of the junction left unmatched. This CDR3 region has 15 residues. Written as DNA, the CDR3 is TGTGCCAGCAGCCCCCGACAGGGGGCAGGCGGGGAGCTGTTTTTT. Its protein product is CASSPRQGAGGELFF.